The next 21 T cell receptor beta chains were all read from a single sample in a study of graft-versus-host responses after intestinal transplantation. Libraries were prepared by immunoSEQ multiplex PCR; TCRdb keeps only in-frame clonotypes and omits some of them. This sample has around 50,000 clones, with approximately 90% found just once. The specimen was PBMCs, collected 26 days after transplant. These receptors came from a human patient who received an intestinal transplant, so some T cells may come from the graft donor.

J is TRBJ1-2 and V is TRBV19; no definite D call. The CDR3 length is 12 residues. V was cut by 5 bases and J by 6 bases, with 10 bases left in between. The germline gives CDR1 LNHDA, CDR2 SQIVND (reference sequence). CDR3 bases: TGTGCCAGTAGTCCAGAAAGAAATGGCTACACCTTC. Its translation is CASSPERNGYTF. Together with reference TRBV19 and TRBJ1-2, the CDR3 gives the full variable domain: DGGITQSPKYLFRKEGQNVTLSCEQNLNHDAMYWYRQDPGQGLRLIYYSQIVNDFQKGDIAEGYSVSREKKESFPLTVTSAQKNPTAFYLCASSPERNGYTFGSGTRLTVV.

The gene calls are TRBV30 and TRBJ2-7, with D tentatively TRBD2 (6 bases). The CDR3 totals 14 residues. V shed 2 bases and J shed 4 bases, with 15 bases lying between them. Germline-derived CDR1 and CDR2 are GTSNPN and SVGIG (reference sequence). This CDR3 is CAWSPPGTRYEQYF. The DNA of the CDR3 is TGTGCCTGGAGTCCGCCCGGGACTCGGTACGAGCAGTACTTC.

The chain uses TRBV21-1 and TRBJ2-7; the table's D call of TRBD1 was not tested on the DNA. TRBV21-1 constitutes a pseudogene. This CDR3 region has 15 residues. Here the CDR3 DNA reads TGTGCCAGCAGCAAAAATCCGGACAGGACCTACGAGCAGTACTTC. As protein: CASSKNPDRTYEQYF.

In its sample, this clone was seen once. The rearrangement links TRBV29-1 to TRBJ1-2; 9 positions match TRBD1. V lost 5 bases, J lost 4 bases, and 5 bases stayed unmatched. The CDR3 loop spans 13 amino acids. Germline CDR1 reads SQVTM; CDR2 reads ANQGSEA. CDR3 nucleotide sequence: TGCAGCGTTCCGGGACAGGGTATCTATGGCTACACCTTC. This sequence encodes CSVPGQGIYGYTF.

This clone was recorded only once. The chain combines TRBV28 with TRBJ2-7; 7 nucleotides match TRBD1. The CDR3 loop spans 12 amino acids. With V trimmed by 6 bases and J by 7 bases, 6 bases remained unmatched. From germline, CDR1 is MDHEN and CDR2 SYDVKM. As DNA, the CDR3 is TGTGCCAGCAGCCTGACAGGGTATGAGCAGTACTTC. Amino acids: CASSLTGYEQYF.

This chain uses TRBV5-1 with TRBJ1-6, with TRBD1 as a possible D gene (6 bases). The V gene's germline CDR1 is SGHRS and CDR2 YFSETQ. This CDR3 region has 15 residues. The ends were cut back, 2 bases at V and 4 bases at J, with 10 bases in the middle. CDR3 residues: CASSLQGSYNSPLHF. The CDR3 nucleotides read TGCGCCAGCAGCTTACAGGGATCTTATAATTCACCCCTCCACTTT. Full variable domain (missing parts from reference TRBV5-1 and TRBJ1-6): KAGVTQTPRYLIKTRGQQVTLSCSPISGHRSVSWYQQTPGQGLQFLFEYFSETQRNKGNFPGRFSGRQFSNSRSEMNVSTLELGDSALYLCASSLQGSYNSPLHFGNGTRLTVT.

The rearrangement uses TRBV19 and TRBJ1-2; 11 bases are shared with TRBD1. Losses at the gene ends were 6 bases for V and 4 bases for J; bases not matched to a gene: 7. Germline values: CDR1 LNHDA, CDR2 SQIVND (reference sequence). The CDR3 runs to 15 residues. The CDR3 sequence is CASRGQGEGGYGYTF. CDR3 in DNA: TGTGCCAGTAGGGGACAGGGGGAGGGCGGCTATGGCTACACCTTC.

The rearrangement joins TRBV4-1 to TRBJ1-1; 7 bases line up with TRBD1. In germline, CDR1 is MGHRA, CDR2 YSYEKL. The CDR3 runs to 16 residues. Losses at the gene ends were 0 bases for V and 3 bases for J; bases not matched to a gene: 7. The CDR3: CASSQDQGDSDTEAFF. CDR3 DNA: TGCGCCAGCAGCCAAGATCAGGGGGATAGCGACACTGAAGCTTTCTTT.

This rearrangement joins TRBV5-1 to TRBJ1-2, with TRBD1 matching over 7 bases. The V gene end was trimmed by 0 bases and the J gene end by 6 bases; junction bases not matched to a gene: 2. Germline CDR1 and CDR2: SGHRS and YFSETQ. The length of the CDR3 is 13 residues. CDR3 loop: CASSLDRGDGYTF. CDR3 in DNA: TGCGCCAGCAGCTTGGACAGGGGAGATGGCTACACCTTC. Supplemented by reference TRBV5-1 and TRBJ1-2, the full variable domain reads KAGVTQTPRYLIKTRGQQVTLSCSPISGHRSVSWYQQTPGQGLQFLFEYFSETQRNKGNFPGRFSGRQFSNSRSEMNVSTLELGDSALYLCASSLDRGDGYTFGSGTRLTVV.

The chain employs TRBV4-2 and TRBJ2-7; D is perhaps TRBD2 (5 bases). CDR1 is LGHNA, CDR2 YNFKEQ, per germline. The CDR3 is made up of 13 amino acids. Trimming cost V 2 bases and J 6 bases, with 11 bases left between them. The CDR3 here is CASSQLPEAEQYF. The CDR3 bases are TGTGCCAGCAGCCAATTGCCGGAGGCCGAGCAGTACTTC.

A remark on this clone: Other DNA sequences from this sample encode an identical CDR3 as well. The chain recombines TRBV30 with TRBJ2-7, with 8 bases identical to TRBD2. The CDR3 covers 16 residues. V shed 7 bases and J 4 bases; nucleotides not matched to a gene: 18. In germline, CDR1 is GTSNPN, CDR2 SVGIG (reference sequence). The CDR3 here is CAYPDGGGPPNYEQYV. CDR3 DNA sequence: TGTGCCTATCCCGACGGGGGGGGCCCCCCCAATTACGAGCAGTACGTC.

The rearrangement joins TRBV5-1 to TRBJ2-1; D is possibly TRBD2 (6 bases). CDR1 is SGHRS, CDR2 YFSETQ, per germline. This CDR3 comprises 15 residues. The ends were cut back, 6 bases at V and 9 bases at J, with 22 bases in the middle. Written as DNA, the CDR3 is TGCGCCAGCACCGAGCGGGCAGAACCTGCCGGTGAGCAGTTCTTC. Its protein is CASTERAEPAGEQFF.

The gene calls are TRBV7-6 and TRBJ2-3; 10 nucleotides agree with TRBD1. This CDR3 has 16 amino acids. Germline-derived CDR1 and CDR2 are SGHVS and FNYEAQ. After removal of 3 bases from V and 2 bases from J, the junction contained 5 bases not matched to a gene. In DNA form, the CDR3 reads TGTGCCAGCAGCTTCCGGGACAGGGGATCCACAGATACGCAGTATTTT. Residues: CASSFRDRGSTDTQYF.

This chain joins TRBV19 and TRBJ2-7, with 11 positions matching TRBD2. This CDR3 is built from 17 residues. The junction had 9 bases not matched to a gene; V was cut back by 5 bases and J by 0 bases. The germline gives CDR1 LNHDA, CDR2 SQIVND (reference sequence). For the CDR3, the DNA is TGTGCCAGTAGTGGGACTAGCGGAGGGATAAGCTCCTACGAGCAGTACTTC. It yields the protein CASSGTSGGISSYEQYF.

CDR3 sequence reads: CASSLRGGVGDEQFF. The CDR3 nucleotides read TGTGCCAGCAGCTTGCGGGGGGGCGTAGGAGATGAGCAGTTCTTC. The chain has TRBV11-1 and TRBJ2-1; TRBD2 agrees at 9 bases. The germline V gene has CDR1 SGHAT and CDR2 FQDESV (reference sequence). V trimming: 3 bases; J trimming: 8 bases; junction bases outside the gene matches: 8. This CDR3 region has 15 residues.

This chain joins TRBV5-4 and TRBJ2-3; 7 bases agree with TRBD1. CDR1 and CDR2 from the germline V gene are SGHNT and YYREEE (reference sequence). J gave up 3 bases and V 10 bases, and 8 bases lay outside the gene matches. The CDR3 has 13 amino acids. The CDR3 protein is CAGSEGATDTQYF. Written as DNA, the CDR3 is TGTGCCGGTTCTGAGGGGGCGACAGATACGCAGTATTTT.

This rearrangement joins TRBV28 to TRBJ2-6; D remains ambiguous. Germline V gives CDR1 MDHEN, CDR2 SYDVKM. There are 14 residues in the CDR3. V was pared by 2 bases and J by 7 bases, with 9 bases between. The CDR3 region is CASSLLGEANVLTF. In DNA, the CDR3 is TGTGCCAGCAGTTTACTAGGAGAAGCCAACGTCCTGACTTTC. Supplemented by reference TRBV28 and TRBJ2-6, the full variable domain reads DVKVTQSSRYLVKRTGEKVFLECVQDMDHENMFWYRQDPGLGLRLIYFSYDVKMKEKGDIPEGYSVSREKKERFSLILESASTNQTSMYLCASSLLGEANVLTFGAGSRLTVL.

This chain links TRBV4-1 with TRBJ1-1; TRBD1 might be the D (5 bases). The V end lost 1 base, the J end lost 0 bases, and 15 bases lay between the germline ends. Germline V gives CDR1 MGHRA, CDR2 YSYEKL. This CDR3 region has 17 residues. The CDR3 loop reads CASSQGTGPAMNTEAFF. The CDR3, as DNA: TGCGCCAGCAGCCAAGGTACAGGACCCGCCATGAACACTGAAGCTTTCTTT.

The chain has TRBV5-1 and TRBJ1-2; 10 positions agree with TRBD1. The CDR3 is 14 amino acids. V was pared by 4 bases and J by 7 bases, with 7 bases of the junction left unmatched. CDR1 is SGHRS and CDR2 is YFSETQ in the germline V gene. CDR3 DNA sequence: TGCGCCAGCAGCGCTTGGGACAGGGGAGGTGGCTACACCTTC. This codes for CASSAWDRGGGYTF.

J is TRBJ2-2 and V is TRBV11-3; no definite D call. CDR1 SGHNT and CDR2 YENEEA come from the germline V gene. The CDR3 sequence is 15 residues long. V lost 5 bases to trimming and J lost 0 bases, with 10 bases between them. This CDR3 is CASSPWATNTGELFF. CDR3 coding DNA: TGTGCCAGCAGCCCCTGGGCAACGAACACCGGGGAGCTGTTTTTT.

V usage is TRBV6-5 and J usage is TRBJ1-2, with TRBD1 matching over 9 bases. The CDR3 contains 15 residues. Germline CDR1 MNHEY, CDR2 SVGAGI. The V and J ends lost 6 bases and 7 bases, in that order; junction bases with no gene match: 12. CDR3 protein: CASSPSWTGDIGYTF. The CDR3 bases are TGTGCCAGCAGCCCTTCTTGGACAGGGGACATTGGCTACACCTTC.